This TCR beta chain stems from a study of T cells after yellow fever vaccination. Study findings and constraints: Post-booster reappearance was seen for most primary-vaccination clones (around 97% CD4, around 88% CD8). Within FACS-sorted repertoires, abundant clonotypes contaminating from the bulk population could be present. Weaker overall was a secondary response that nonetheless peaked faster, on day 5 versus 15.

The sample holds a few counts of this clonotype. Its specificity is not known. Template-switching 5'RACE yielded the TCR cDNA; a universal primer site and UMIs were added in the process. TCRdb called the 5' RACE reads again in MiXCR, with one record for every CDR3 protein. The repertoire consists of approximately 160,000 distinct CDR3 sequences, with around 9.7% occurring once and the leading ten covering around 35%. The TCR sequence derives from a man between 18 and 29 years old who received the YFV17D yellow fever vaccine. The sequencing here drew on CD8+ T cells sorted from PBMCs, taken 45 days after the yellow fever booster vaccination.

CDR3 sequence reads: CASSLSGGTDTQYF. CDR3 bases: TGTGCCAGCAGCTTAAGCGGGGGCACAGATACGCAGTATTTT. This chain links TRBV7-6 with TRBJ2-3, with TRBD2 matching over 7 bases. There are 14 residues in the CDR3. J lost 1 base, V lost 2 bases, and 0 bases had no gene match. Looked up from germline, CDR1 is SGHVS and CDR2 is FNYEAQ.